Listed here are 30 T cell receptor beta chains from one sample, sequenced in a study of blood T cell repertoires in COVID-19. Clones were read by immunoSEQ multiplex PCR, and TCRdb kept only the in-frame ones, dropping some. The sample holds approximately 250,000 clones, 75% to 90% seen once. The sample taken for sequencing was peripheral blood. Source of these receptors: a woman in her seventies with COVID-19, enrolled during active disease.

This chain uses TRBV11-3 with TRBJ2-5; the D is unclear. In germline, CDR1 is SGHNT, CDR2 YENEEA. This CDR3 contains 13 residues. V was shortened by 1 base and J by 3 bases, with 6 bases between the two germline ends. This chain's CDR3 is CASSLGPEETQYF. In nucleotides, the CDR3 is TGTGCCAGCAGCTTAGGTCCAGAAGAGACCCAGTACTTC.

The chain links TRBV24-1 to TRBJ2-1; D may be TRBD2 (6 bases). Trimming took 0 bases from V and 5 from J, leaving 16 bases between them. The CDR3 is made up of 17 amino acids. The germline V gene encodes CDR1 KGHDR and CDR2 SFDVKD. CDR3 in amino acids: CATSDLHGGKRDNEQFF. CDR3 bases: TGTGCCACCAGTGATTTGCATGGGGGGAAGCGGGACAATGAGCAGTTCTTC.

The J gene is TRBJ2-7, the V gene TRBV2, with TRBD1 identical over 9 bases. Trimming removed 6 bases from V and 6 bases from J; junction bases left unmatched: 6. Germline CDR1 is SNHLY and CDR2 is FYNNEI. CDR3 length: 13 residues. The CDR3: CASSGQGLREQYF. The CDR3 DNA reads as TGTGCCAGCAGCGGACAGGGGTTACGCGAGCAGTACTTC. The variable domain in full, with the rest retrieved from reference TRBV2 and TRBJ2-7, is EPEVTQTPSHQVTQMGQEVILRCVPISNHLYFYWYRQILGQKVEFLVSFYNNEISEKSEIFDDQFSVERPDGSNFTLKIRSTKLEDSAMYFCASSGQGLREQYFGPGTRLTVT.

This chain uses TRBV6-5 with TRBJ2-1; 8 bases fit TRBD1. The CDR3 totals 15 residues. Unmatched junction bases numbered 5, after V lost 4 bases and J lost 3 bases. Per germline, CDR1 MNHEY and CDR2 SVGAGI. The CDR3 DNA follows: TGTGCCAGCAGTTGGGACAGGTCAAGCTACAATGAGCAGTTCTTC. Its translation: CASSWDRSSYNEQFF.

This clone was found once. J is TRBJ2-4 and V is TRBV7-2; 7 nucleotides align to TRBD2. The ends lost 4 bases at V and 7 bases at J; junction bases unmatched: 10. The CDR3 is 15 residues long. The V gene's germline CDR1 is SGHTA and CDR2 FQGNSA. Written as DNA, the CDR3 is TGTGCCAGCAGCTCCCCCTTGGGAGCGGGGAACATTCAGTACTTC. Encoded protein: CASSSPLGAGNIQYF.

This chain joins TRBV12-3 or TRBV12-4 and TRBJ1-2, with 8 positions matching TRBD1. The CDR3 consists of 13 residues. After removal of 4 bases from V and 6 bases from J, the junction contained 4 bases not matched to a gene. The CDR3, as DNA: TGTGCCAGCAGTTGGCAGGGGGCTGATGGCTACACCTTC. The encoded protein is CASSWQGADGYTF.

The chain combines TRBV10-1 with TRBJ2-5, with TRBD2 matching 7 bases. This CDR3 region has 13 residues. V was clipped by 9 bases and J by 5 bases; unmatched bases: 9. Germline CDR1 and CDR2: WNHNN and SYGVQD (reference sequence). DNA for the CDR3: TGCGCCAGGAGGCGGAGCGGGGCGGAGACCCAGTACTTC. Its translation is CARRRSGAETQYF.

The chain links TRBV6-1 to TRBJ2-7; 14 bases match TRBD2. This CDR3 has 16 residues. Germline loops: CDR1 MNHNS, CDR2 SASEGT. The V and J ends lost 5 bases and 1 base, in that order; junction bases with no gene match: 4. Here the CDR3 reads CASSQGLAGGSYEQYF. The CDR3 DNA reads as TGTGCCAGCAGTCAAGGACTAGCGGGGGGATCCTACGAGCAGTACTTC.

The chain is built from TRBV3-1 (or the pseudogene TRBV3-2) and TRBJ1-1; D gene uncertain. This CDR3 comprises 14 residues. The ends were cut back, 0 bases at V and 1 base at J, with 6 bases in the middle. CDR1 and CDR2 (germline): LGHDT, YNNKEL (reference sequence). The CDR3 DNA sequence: TGTGCCAGCAGCCAAGATTACAGGAACACTGAAGCTTTCTTT. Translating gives CASSQDYRNTEAFF.

This CDR3 reads CASSSGGRETQYF. The CDR3 coding sequence is TGTGCCAGCAGCTCGGGGGGTAGGGAGACCCAGTACTTC. The chain uses TRBV6-1 and TRBJ2-5; 7 bases are shared with TRBD2. CDR1 and CDR2 from the germline V gene are MNHNS and SASEGT. This CDR3 contains 13 residues. J gave up 5 bases and V 6 bases, and 6 bases lay outside the gene matches.

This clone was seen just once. The CDR3 loop reads CASSPTGQNYGYTF. The CDR3 DNA follows: TGTGCCAGCAGTCCAACGGGACAGAACTATGGCTACACCTTC. This chain uses TRBV28 with TRBJ1-2; 7 nucleotides match TRBD1. After removal of 5 bases from V and 2 bases from J, the junction contained 5 bases not matched to a gene. Germline CDR1 MDHEN, CDR2 SYDVKM. The CDR3 length is 14 residues.

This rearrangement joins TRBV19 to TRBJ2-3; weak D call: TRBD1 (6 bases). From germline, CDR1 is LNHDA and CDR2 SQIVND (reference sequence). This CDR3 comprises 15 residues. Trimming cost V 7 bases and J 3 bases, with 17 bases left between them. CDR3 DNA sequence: TGTGCCAGTACCGACACAGGGTTATGGACAGATACGCAGTATTTT. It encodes CASTDTGLWTDTQYF. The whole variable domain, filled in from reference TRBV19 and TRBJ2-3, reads DGGITQSPKYLFRKEGQNVTLSCEQNLNHDAMYWYRQDPGQGLRLIYYSQIVNDFQKGDIAEGYSVSREKKESFPLTVTSAQKNPTAFYLCASTDTGLWTDTQYFGPGTRLTVL.

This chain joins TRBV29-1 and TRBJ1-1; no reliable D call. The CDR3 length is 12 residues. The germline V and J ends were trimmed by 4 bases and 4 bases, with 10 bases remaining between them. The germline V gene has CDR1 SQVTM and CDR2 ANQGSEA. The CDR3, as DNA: TGCAGCGTTGGGACTGCGGGCACTGAAGCTTTCTTT. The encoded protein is CSVGTAGTEAFF.

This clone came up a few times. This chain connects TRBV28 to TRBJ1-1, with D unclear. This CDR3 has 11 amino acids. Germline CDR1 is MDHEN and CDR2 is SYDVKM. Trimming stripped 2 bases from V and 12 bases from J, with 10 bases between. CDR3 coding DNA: TGTGCCAGCAGTTTAGGGCAATCGACTTTCTTT. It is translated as CASSLGQSTFF.

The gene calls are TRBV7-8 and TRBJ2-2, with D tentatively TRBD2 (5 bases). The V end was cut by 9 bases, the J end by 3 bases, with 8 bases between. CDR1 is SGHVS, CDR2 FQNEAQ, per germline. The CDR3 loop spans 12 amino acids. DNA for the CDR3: TGTGCCAGGGGGAGCTACACCGGGGAGCTGTTTTTT. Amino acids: CARGSYTGELFF.

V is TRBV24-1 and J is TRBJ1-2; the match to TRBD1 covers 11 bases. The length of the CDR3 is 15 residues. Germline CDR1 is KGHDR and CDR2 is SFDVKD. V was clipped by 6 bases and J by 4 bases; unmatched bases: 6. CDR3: CATSPGTGGSYGYTF. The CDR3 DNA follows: TGTGCCACCAGTCCCGGGACAGGGGGAAGCTATGGCTACACCTTC.

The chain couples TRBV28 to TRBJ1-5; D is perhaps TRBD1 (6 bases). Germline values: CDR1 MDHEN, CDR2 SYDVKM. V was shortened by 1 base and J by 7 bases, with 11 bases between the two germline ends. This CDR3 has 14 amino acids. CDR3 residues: CASSLSRGAQPQHF. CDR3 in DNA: TGTGCCAGCAGTTTATCCAGGGGCGCACAGCCCCAGCATTTT.

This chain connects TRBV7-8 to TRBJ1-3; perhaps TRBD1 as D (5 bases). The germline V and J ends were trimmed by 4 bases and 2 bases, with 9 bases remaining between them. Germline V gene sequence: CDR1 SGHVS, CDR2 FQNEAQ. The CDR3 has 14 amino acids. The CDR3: CASSSRGAGNTIYF. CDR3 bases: TGTGCCAGCAGCTCTCGGGGGGCTGGAAACACCATATATTTT.

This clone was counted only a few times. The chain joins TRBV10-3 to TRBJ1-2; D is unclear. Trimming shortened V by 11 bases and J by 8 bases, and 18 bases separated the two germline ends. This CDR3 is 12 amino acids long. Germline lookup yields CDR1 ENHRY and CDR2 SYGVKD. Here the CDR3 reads CALRNTTGGYTF. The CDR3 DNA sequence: TGTGCCCTCCGTAACACCACGGGAGGCTACACCTTC.

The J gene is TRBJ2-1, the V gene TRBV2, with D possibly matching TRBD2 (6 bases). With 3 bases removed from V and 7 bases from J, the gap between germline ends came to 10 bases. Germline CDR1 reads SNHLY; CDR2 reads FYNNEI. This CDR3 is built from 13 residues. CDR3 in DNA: TGTGCCAGCAGTGAGGGACTTGGGAATGAGCAGTTCTTC. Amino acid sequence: CASSEGLGNEQFF.

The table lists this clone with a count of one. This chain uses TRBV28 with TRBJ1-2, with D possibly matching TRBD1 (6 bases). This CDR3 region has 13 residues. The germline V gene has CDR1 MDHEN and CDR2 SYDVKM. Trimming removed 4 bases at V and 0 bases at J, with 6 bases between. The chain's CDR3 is CASSYRANYGYTF. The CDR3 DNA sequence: TGTGCCAGCAGTTACAGGGCTAACTATGGCTACACCTTC.

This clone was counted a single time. CDR3 coding DNA: TGCGCCAGCAGCGAGGGACAGGGGATCCCCTATAATTCACCCCTCCACTTT. The encoded protein is CASSEGQGIPYNSPLHF. The V and J genes are TRBV5-1 and TRBJ1-6, with 10 bases matching TRBD1. The CDR3 is made up of 17 amino acids. The V and J ends lost 4 bases and 2 bases, in that order; junction bases with no gene match: 6. The germline gives CDR1 SGHRS, CDR2 YFSETQ. The full variable domain, rest sourced from reference TRBV5-1 and TRBJ1-6, is KAGVTQTPRYLIKTRGQQVTLSCSPISGHRSVSWYQQTPGQGLQFLFEYFSETQRNKGNFPGRFSGRQFSNSRSEMNVSTLELGDSALYLCASSEGQGIPYNSPLHFGNGTRLTVT.

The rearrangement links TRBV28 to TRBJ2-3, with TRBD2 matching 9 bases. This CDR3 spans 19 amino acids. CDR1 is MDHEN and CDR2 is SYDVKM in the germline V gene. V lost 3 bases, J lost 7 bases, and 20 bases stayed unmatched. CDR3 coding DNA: TGTGCCAGCAGTTTCCCCCTAGCGGCGGGGGGGCCTGGCCTATATACGCAGTATTTT. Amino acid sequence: CASSFPLAAGGPGLYTQYF.

CDR3 amino acids: CASSGTPEGQPQHF. Here the CDR3 DNA reads TGTGCCAGCAGTGGGACGCCGGAGGGTCAGCCCCAGCATTTT. The gene calls are TRBV2 and TRBJ1-5; no definite D call. The germline CDR1 and CDR2 sequences are SNHLY and FYNNEI. CDR3 length: 14 amino acids. Trimming pared 4 bases from V and 6 bases from J, leaving 13 bases between.

The CDR3, as DNA: TGTGCCAGCACACCCGAAACAGGGGGCACCATATATTTT. It codes for CASTPETGGTIYF. The chain links TRBV2 to TRBJ1-3, with 8 bases aligning to TRBD1. V dropped 7 bases and J dropped 9; count of bases not matched to a gene: 8. The germline V gene has CDR1 SNHLY and CDR2 FYNNEI. CDR3 length equals 13 residues.

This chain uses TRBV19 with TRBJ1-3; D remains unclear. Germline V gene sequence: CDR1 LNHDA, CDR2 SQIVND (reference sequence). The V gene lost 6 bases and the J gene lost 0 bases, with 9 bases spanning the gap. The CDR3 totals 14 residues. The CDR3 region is CASRGGTSGNTIYF. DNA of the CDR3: TGTGCCAGTAGAGGCGGAACCTCTGGAAACACCATATATTTT.

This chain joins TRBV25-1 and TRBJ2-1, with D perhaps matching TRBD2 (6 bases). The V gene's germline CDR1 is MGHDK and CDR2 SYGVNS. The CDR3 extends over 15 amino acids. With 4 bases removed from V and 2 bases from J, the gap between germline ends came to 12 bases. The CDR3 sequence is CASSANGGPYNEQFF. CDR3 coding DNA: TGTGCCAGCAGTGCCAACGGGGGACCCTACAATGAGCAGTTCTTC. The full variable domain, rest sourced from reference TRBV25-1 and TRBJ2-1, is EADIYQTPRYLVIGTGKKITLECSQTMGHDKMYWYQQDPGMELHLIHYSYGVNSTEKGDLSSESTVSRIRTEHFPLTLESARPSHTSQYLCASSANGGPYNEQFFGPGTRLTVL.

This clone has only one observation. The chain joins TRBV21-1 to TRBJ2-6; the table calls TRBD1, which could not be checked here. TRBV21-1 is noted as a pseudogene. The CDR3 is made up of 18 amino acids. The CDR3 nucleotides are TGTGCCAGCAGCAAGGATGAACAGGGGAGCTCTGGGGCCAACGTCCTGACTTTC. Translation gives CASSKDEQGSSGANVLTF.

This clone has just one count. The CDR3 sequence: CASSLEQGANYGYTF. DNA for the CDR3: TGTGCCAGCAGCTTAGAACAGGGTGCTAACTATGGCTACACCTTC. This chain links TRBV11-2 with TRBJ1-2; TRBD1 might be the D (6 bases). Between the trimmed V and J ends, which lost 0 bases and 0 bases, there was a span of 8 bases. The CDR3 extends over 15 amino acids. Germline V gene sequence: CDR1 SGHAT, CDR2 FQNNGV.

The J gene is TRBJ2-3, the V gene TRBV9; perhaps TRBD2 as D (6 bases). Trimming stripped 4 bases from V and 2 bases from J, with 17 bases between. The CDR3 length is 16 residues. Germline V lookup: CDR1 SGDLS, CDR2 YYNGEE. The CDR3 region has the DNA TGTGCCAGCAGCCTCGCCACGGGGGTGATCACAGATACGCAGTATTTT. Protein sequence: CASSLATGVITDTQYF. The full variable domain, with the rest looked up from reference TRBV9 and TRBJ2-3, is DSGVTQTPKHLITATGQRVTLRCSPRSGDLSVYWYQQSLDQGLQFLIQYYNGEERAKGNILERFSAQQFPDLHSELNLSSLELGDSALYFCASSLATGVITDTQYFGPGTRLTVL.